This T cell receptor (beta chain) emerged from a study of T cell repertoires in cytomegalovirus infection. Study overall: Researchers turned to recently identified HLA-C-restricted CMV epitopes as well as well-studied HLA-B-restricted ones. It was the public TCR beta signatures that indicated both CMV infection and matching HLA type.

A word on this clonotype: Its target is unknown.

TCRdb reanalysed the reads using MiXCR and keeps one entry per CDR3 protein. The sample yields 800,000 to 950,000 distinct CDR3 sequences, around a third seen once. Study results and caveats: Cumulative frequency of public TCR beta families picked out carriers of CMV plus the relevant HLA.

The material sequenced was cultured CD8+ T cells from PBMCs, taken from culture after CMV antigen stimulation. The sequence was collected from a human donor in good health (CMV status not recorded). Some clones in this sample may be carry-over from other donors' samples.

This CDR3 is CASSHGPFYEQFF. In nucleotides, the CDR3 is TGTGCCAGCAGTCACGGACCGTTTTATGAGCAGTTCTTC. The J gene is TRBJ2-1, the V gene TRBV7-9; D is unclear. Deletions cut 6 bases from V and 8 bases from J, with 14 bases between. The CDR3 contains 13 residues. Germline CDR1 reads SEHNR; CDR2 reads FQNEAQ (reference sequence).